This T cell receptor (beta chain) is drawn from a study of cytomegalovirus exposure and HLA in healthy donors. The PCR made use of 60 Vbeta and 13 Jbeta primers. Profiled with immunoSEQ multiplex PCR; TCRdb holds only in-frame clones, not every one. The sample includes 100,000 or so clones, roughly four fifths of them seen just once. The germline V gene encodes CDR1 GTSNPN and CDR2 SVGIG (reference sequence). The V end lost 3 bases, the J end lost 1 base, and 6 bases lay between the germline ends. The CDR3 is 12 amino acids. The J gene is TRBJ2-5, the V gene TRBV30; D not certain. Sequenced material: PBMCs. The sequence derives from a male donor in good health and CMV-seropositive. The CDR3 reads CAWRPSQETQYF. The CDR3 coding sequence is TGTGCCTGGAGGCCTAGCCAAGAGACCCAGTACTTC.